This record covers a single TCR beta chain. The antigen remains unidentified. The data stem from a study of T cells in localized non-small cell lung cancer. Study-wide results and limits: Sequencing involved a lone tumor region, leaving heterogeneity possible. The study linked higher blood T cell density to longer overall survival. For the top 100 tumor clones, a median roughly 55 also appeared in adjacent lung. Tumor trailed uninvolved adjacent lung in T cell clonality, which peaked there.

The data were produced by immunoSEQ multiplex PCR, yet TCRdb's version contains in-frame clones alone and is incomplete. Among approximately 1,600 clones listed, approximately 20% were seen once. This material consisted of lung tumor tissue, taken before any cancer treatment. This TCR came from a man aged 40 to 70 with stage III squamous cell lung carcinoma.

As DNA, the CDR3 is TGCGCCAGCAGTAAAGGGGGGGCCTACAATGAGCAGTTCTTC. It specifies CASSKGGAYNEQFF. The V call is TRBV10-1, the J call TRBJ2-1, with TRBD2 as a possible D gene (7 bases). Trimming removed 5 bases at V and 2 bases at J, with 10 bases between. The CDR3 length is 14 residues. The germline V gene has CDR1 WNHNN and CDR2 SYGVQD (reference sequence).